Shown below are 17 T cell receptor beta chains from a single sample sequenced in a study of beta chain features in type 1 diabetes. Notes on the study in general: Researchers report that Type 1 diabetes patients had moderately but significantly shorter TCRB CDR3s across all four CD4+ subsets.

Expressed TCRB transcripts were sequenced, since all the RNA that had been isolated was reverse transcribed. Clones were sequenced by immunoSEQ multiplex PCR, and TCRdb holds only the in-frame ones, with some missing. In the table there are around 250,000 clones, about 14% of which are singletons. For these TCRs, the target antigens are not known. Sequences were obtained from naive CD4+ T cells from blood. These TCRs come from a man aged 25-40 years with type 1 diabetes.

This clone has just a few counts. The rearrangement joins TRBV29-1 to TRBJ2-3; TRBD1 aligns across 7 bases. This CDR3 has 13 amino acids. Germline V gene sequence: CDR1 SQVTM, CDR2 ANQGSEA. Trimming at V came to 7 bases and at J to 4 bases, leaving 8 bases not matched to a gene. The chain's CDR3 is CSADDRVPDTQYF. As DNA, the CDR3 is TGCAGCGCCGACGACAGGGTCCCAGATACGCAGTATTTT.

This chain links TRBV4-1 with TRBJ1-2; D is uncertain. CDR1 and CDR2 (germline): MGHRA, YSYEKL. The CDR3 runs 16 residues. V lost 0 bases and J 8 bases, leaving 19 bases between the germline ends. This chain's CDR3 is CASSQEGSANLGGYTF. The CDR3, as DNA: TGCGCCAGCAGCCAAGAGGGGAGCGCCAACCTCGGGGGCTACACCTTC.

This clone turned up a few times. The chain joins TRBV19 to TRBJ1-1; no definite D call. Germline assignment: CDR1 LNHDA and CDR2 SQIVND (reference sequence). The CDR3 has 12 residues. V was pared by 4 bases and J by 1 base, with 4 bases between. This chain's CDR3 is CASSRGNTEAFF. DNA of the CDR3: TGTGCCAGTAGTAGAGGGAACACTGAAGCTTTCTTT.

This clone showed up just a few times. This chain joins TRBV5-6 and TRBJ2-3; a possible D gene is TRBD1 (6 bases). Trimming removed 3 bases from V and 4 bases from J, with 9 bases in between. The CDR3 consists of 13 residues. Germline CDR1 SGHDT, CDR2 YYEEEE. The CDR3 DNA follows: TGTGCCAGCAGCTCCCGACAGGCAGATACGCAGTATTTT. Its protein product is CASSSRQADTQYF.

The V gene is TRBV20-1, the J gene TRBJ2-3; 7 bases are shared with TRBD2. The CDR3 runs 11 residues. V gave up 6 bases and J gave up 10 bases; unmatched junction bases: 7. Germline V gives CDR1 DFQATT, CDR2 SNEGSKA (reference sequence). CDR3 DNA sequence: TGCAGTGCCACGCGGGGGACCGCGCAGTATTTT. Its translation: CSATRGTAQYF.

This clone came up a few times. The J gene is TRBJ2-7, the V gene TRBV25-1, with TRBD2 as a possible D gene (6 bases). Germline assignment: CDR1 MGHDK and CDR2 SYGVNS. Trimming took off 4 bases at V and 1 base at J, with 11 bases between the two ends. The CDR3 contains 14 residues. The CDR3 here is CASSVGGRSYEQYF. The DNA for the CDR3 is TGTGCCAGCAGTGTGGGGGGACGTTCCTACGAGCAGTACTTC.

This chain connects TRBV7-7 to TRBJ2-3; D perhaps matches TRBD2 (6 bases). This CDR3 has 15 residues. In germline, CDR1 is SSHAT, CDR2 FNYEAQ (reference sequence). V lost 5 bases, J lost 5 bases, and 17 bases lay in between. The CDR3 DNA reads as TGTGCCAGCAGCCTCCAGCCTAGCGTCGGAGATACGCAGTATTTT. This translates into CASSLQPSVGDTQYF.

V gene TRBV18 combines with J gene TRBJ2-1, with a possible D match to TRBD1 (5 bases). CDR1 is KGHSH and CDR2 is LQKENI in the germline V gene. CDR3 length: 16 amino acids. Between the trimmed V and J ends, which lost 2 bases and 7 bases, there was a span of 18 bases. This CDR3 is CASSPRQGERYNEQFF. DNA for the CDR3: TGTGCCAGCTCACCAAGGCAGGGCGAAAGATATAATGAGCAGTTCTTC.

This clone was counted only a few times. The chain links TRBV11-2 to TRBJ2-5; D is unclear. The CDR3 is 13 residues long. Germline V gene lookup returns CDR1 SGHAT and CDR2 FQNNGV. V lost 5 bases to trimming and J lost 2 bases, with 9 bases between them. CDR3 DNA: TGTGCCAGCAGCGTGTACGGGCAAGAGACCCAGTACTTC. Its translation: CASSVYGQETQYF.

This clone occurred a few times. This chain joins TRBV30 and TRBJ2-1; 8 positions match TRBD2. Germline loops: CDR1 GTSNPN, CDR2 SVGIG (reference sequence). The CDR3 is 14 amino acids. The ends lost 1 base at V and 4 bases at J; junction bases unmatched: 3. CDR3: CAWSETSAYNEQFF. CDR3 coding DNA: TGTGCCTGGAGTGAGACTAGCGCTTACAATGAGCAGTTCTTC.

The genes are TRBV19 and TRBJ2-7; D remains ambiguous. The CDR3 has 14 residues. The V gene's germline CDR1 is LNHDA and CDR2 SQIVND (reference sequence). V gave up 5 bases and J gave up 3 bases, with 14 bases separating them. CDR3 in DNA: TGTGCCAGTAGTCGTACCACTACAAACTACGAGCAGTACTTC. Translation gives CASSRTTTNYEQYF.

This sequence joins TRBV9 and TRBJ2-7; D gene unclear. The V gene lost 7 bases and the J gene lost 6 bases, with 17 bases spanning the gap. From germline, CDR1 is SGDLS and CDR2 YYNGEE. CDR3 length equals 13 residues. The CDR3 loop is CASAYSLESEQYF. As DNA, the CDR3 is TGTGCCAGCGCGTACTCCCTAGAAAGCGAGCAGTACTTC.

The rearrangement joins TRBV4-1 to TRBJ2-7, with a tentative D call TRBD2 (6 bases). This CDR3 is built from 16 residues. Germline-derived CDR1 and CDR2 are MGHRA and YSYEKL. V lost 2 bases and J 5 bases, leaving 19 bases between the germline ends. The CDR3 spells CASSQSWDGGFDEQYF. Written as DNA, the CDR3 is TGCGCCAGCAGCCAAAGCTGGGACGGGGGTTTCGACGAGCAGTACTTC.

This clone has only a few counts. In nucleotides, the CDR3 is TGTGCCAGCAGTCCTATTCGACAGGGGATAGGCAATCAGCCCCAGCATTTT. This sequence encodes CASSPIRQGIGNQPQHF. The rearrangement joins TRBV28 to TRBJ1-5; TRBD1 agrees at 8 bases. This CDR3 spans 17 amino acids. CDR1 and CDR2 from the germline V gene are MDHEN and SYDVKM. The V gene end was trimmed by 5 bases and the J gene end by 2 bases; junction bases not matched to a gene: 11.

The chain couples TRBV6-1 to TRBJ1-1, with 9 bases identical to TRBD1. Germline-derived CDR1 and CDR2 are MNHNS and SASEGT. The CDR3 totals 14 residues. Losses at the gene ends were 8 bases for V and 1 base for J; bases not matched to a gene: 5. The CDR3, as DNA: TGTGCCAGCCGCCCGGGACAGGGGAACACTGAAGCTTTCTTT. This translates into CASRPGQGNTEAFF.

The chain has TRBV9 and TRBJ2-2; 10 nucleotides align to TRBD1. Unmatched junction bases numbered 11, after V lost 3 bases and J lost 3 bases. CDR1 is SGDLS, CDR2 YYNGEE, per germline. The length of the CDR3 is 18 residues. The CDR3 loop is CASSGRDRGWQDTGELFF. The CDR3 nucleotides are TGTGCCAGCAGCGGCCGGGACAGGGGTTGGCAGGACACCGGGGAGCTGTTTTTT. Combining the CDR3 with reference TRBV9 and TRBJ2-2 gives the whole variable domain DSGVTQTPKHLITATGQRVTLRCSPRSGDLSVYWYQQSLDQGLQFLIQYYNGEERAKGNILERFSAQQFPDLHSELNLSSLELGDSALYFCASSGRDRGWQDTGELFFGEGSRLTVL.

This clone was counted between two and nine times. The rearrangement links TRBV5-1 to TRBJ2-6, with D perhaps TRBD2 (6 bases). This CDR3 is 17 amino acids long. V lost 5 bases and J 0 bases, leaving 15 bases between the germline ends. Germline V gives CDR1 SGHRS, CDR2 YFSETQ. CDR3 in amino acids: CASSSGSASSGANVLTF. Here the CDR3 DNA reads TGCGCCAGCAGTAGCGGCAGCGCCAGCTCTGGGGCCAACGTCCTGACTTTC.